One T cell receptor beta chain is described in this entry. This specimen comes from a study of T cell changes during pregnancy in multiple sclerosis. Using immunoSEQ multiplex PCR, the repertoire was profiled, and TCRdb retains in-frame clones only, with some absent. The table includes approximately 36,000 clones, around 89% detected once. The source of this sequence is a female donor with multiple sclerosis, enrolled in a pregnancy study. This specimen was CD8+ T cells from peripheral blood mononuclear cells, taken in the third trimester of pregnancy.

The CDR3 protein is CASSLVGNREAKLFF. The CDR3, as DNA: TGTGCCAGCAGCTTAGTCGGGAATCGGGAGGCCAAACTGTTTTTT. This chain links TRBV7-6 with TRBJ1-4; D is uncertain. The CDR3 covers 15 residues. The germline V gene has CDR1 SGHVS and CDR2 FNYEAQ. Trimming removed 1 base at V and 11 bases at J, with 17 bases between.